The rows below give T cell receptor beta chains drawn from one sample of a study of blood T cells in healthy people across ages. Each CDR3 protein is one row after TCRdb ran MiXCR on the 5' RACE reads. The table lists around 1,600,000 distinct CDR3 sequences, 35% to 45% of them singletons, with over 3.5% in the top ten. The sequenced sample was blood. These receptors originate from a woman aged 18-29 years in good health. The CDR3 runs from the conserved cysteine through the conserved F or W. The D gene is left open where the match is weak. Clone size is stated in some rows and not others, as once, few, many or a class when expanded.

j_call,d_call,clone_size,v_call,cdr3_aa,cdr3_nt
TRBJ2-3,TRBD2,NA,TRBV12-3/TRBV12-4,CASFAGEADTQYF,TGTGCCAGCTTTGCGGGGGAGGCAGATACGCAGTATTTT
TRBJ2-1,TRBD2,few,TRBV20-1,CSARDTGSGSGIEQFF,TGCAGTGCTAGAGATACTGGGTCTGGTAGCGGGATTGAGCAGTTCTTC
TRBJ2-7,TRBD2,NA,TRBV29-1,CSVDGTSGSYSYNEQYF,TGCAGCGTTGATGGGACTAGCGGCTCCTACTCCTACAATGAGCAGTACTTC
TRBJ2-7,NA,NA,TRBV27,CASSFYSGGYEQYF,TGTGCCAGCAGTTTTTATTCAGGAGGATACGAGCAGTACTTC
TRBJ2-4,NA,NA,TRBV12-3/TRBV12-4,CASSLTIAKNIQYF,TGTGCCAGCAGTTTGACTATAGCCAAAAACATTCAGTACTTC
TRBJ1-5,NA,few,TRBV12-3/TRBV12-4,CASSFNRDRNQPQHF,TGTGCCAGCAGCTTCAACAGGGACCGAAATCAGCCCCAGCATTTT
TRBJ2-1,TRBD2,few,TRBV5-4,CASSIGTSDYNEQFF,TGTGCCAGCAGCATCGGGACTAGCGACTACAATGAGCAGTTCTTC
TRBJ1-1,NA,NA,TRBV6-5,CASSYWGQNTEAFF,TGTGCCAGCAGTTATTGGGGGCAAAACACTGAAGCTTTCTTT
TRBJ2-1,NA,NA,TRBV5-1,CASRTGGNEQFF,TGCGCCAGCAGGACGGGCGGCAATGAGCAGTTCTTC
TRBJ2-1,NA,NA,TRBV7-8,CASKLSQNNEQFF,TGTGCCAGCAAGCTGTCCCAGAACAATGAGCAGTTCTTC
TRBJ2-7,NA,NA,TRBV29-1,CSVEFRDPTYEQYF,TGCAGCGTTGAATTCCGGGATCCGACCTACGAGCAGTACTTC
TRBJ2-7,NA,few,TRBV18,CASSPGSSYSYEQYF,TGTGCCAGCTCACCAGGTTCCAGTTACTCCTACGAGCAGTACTTC
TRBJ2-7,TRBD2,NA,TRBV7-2,CASSYRRLAGGGRYNEQYF,TGTGCCAGCAGCTATAGACGGCTAGCGGGTGGGGGACGCTACAATGAGCAGTACTTC
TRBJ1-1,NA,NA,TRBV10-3,CAISGNWGDTEAFF,TGTGCCATCAGTGGTAATTGGGGGGACACTGAAGCTTTCTTT
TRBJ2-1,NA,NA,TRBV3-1,CASSQGWGKGEQFF,TGTGCCAGCAGCCAAGGCTGGGGGAAGGGCGAGCAGTTCTTC
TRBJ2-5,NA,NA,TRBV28,CASRDGTPQETQYF,TGTGCCAGCAGGGACGGAACCCCGCAAGAGACCCAGTACTTC
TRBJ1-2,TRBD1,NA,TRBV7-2,CASSSLWTGGGYTF,TGTGCCAGCAGCTCCCTTTGGACAGGGGGAGGCTACACCTTC
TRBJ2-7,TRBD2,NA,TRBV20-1,CSALTSGAYNEQYF,TGCAGTGCCTTGACTAGCGGGGCGTACAATGAGCAGTACTTC
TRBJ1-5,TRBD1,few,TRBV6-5,CASSSTGNSNQPQHF,TGTGCCAGCAGTTCGACAGGGAATAGCAATCAGCCCCAGCATTTT
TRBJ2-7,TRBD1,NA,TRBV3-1,CASSQDPLGGQAYNEQYF,TGTGCCAGCAGCCAAGATCCTCTTGGAGGACAGGCCTACAATGAGCAGTACTTC
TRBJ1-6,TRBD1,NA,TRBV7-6,CASSPAGTGSPLHF,TGTGCCAGCAGCCCGGCCGGGACAGGTTCACCCCTCCACTTT
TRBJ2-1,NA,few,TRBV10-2,CASSDIAPEQFF,TGCGCCAGCAGTGATATCGCCCCTGAGCAGTTCTTC
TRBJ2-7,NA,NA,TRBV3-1,CASSLREARSYEQYF,TGTGCCAGCAGCCTAAGGGAGGCCAGGTCCTACGAGCAGTACTTC
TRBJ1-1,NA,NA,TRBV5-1,CASSGGLGTEAFF,TGCGCCAGCAGCGGGGGGTTGGGCACTGAAGCTTTCTTT
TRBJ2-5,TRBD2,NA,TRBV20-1,CSARDPSGGRETQYF,TGCAGTGCTAGAGATCCCAGCGGGGGACGGGAGACCCAGTACTTC
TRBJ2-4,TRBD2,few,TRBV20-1,CSARDWGGSKNIQYF,TGCAGTGCTAGAGATTGGGGGGGTAGCAAAAACATTCAGTACTTC
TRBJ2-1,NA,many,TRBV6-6,CASSYPDEQFF,TGTGCCAGCAGTTACCCGGATGAGCAGTTCTTC
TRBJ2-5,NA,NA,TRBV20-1,CSAPDSGPETQYF,TGCAGTGCCCCGGATAGCGGCCCAGAGACCCAGTACTTC
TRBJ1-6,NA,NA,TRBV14,CASSQDRRYNSPLHF,TGTGCCAGCAGCCAAGATCGTAGGTATAATTCACCCCTCCACTTT
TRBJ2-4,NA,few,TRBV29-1,CSVDNGIDGIQYF,TGCAGCGTTGATAACGGGATTGACGGCATTCAGTACTTC
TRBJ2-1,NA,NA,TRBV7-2,CASSFASSGQFF,TGTGCCAGCAGCTTTGCATCTAGTGGGCAGTTCTTC
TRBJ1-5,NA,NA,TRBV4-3,CASSRGVDSYSNQPQHF,TGCGCCAGCAGCCGAGGTGTTGACAGCTATAGCAATCAGCCCCAGCATTTT
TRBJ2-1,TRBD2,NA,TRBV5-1,CASSLAIAGGTNEQFF,TGCGCCAGCAGCTTGGCTATAGCGGGGGGTACAAATGAGCAGTTCTTC
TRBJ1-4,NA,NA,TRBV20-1,CSARPTGSGEKLFF,TGCAGTGCTAGACCGACGGGGAGTGGAGAAAAACTGTTTTTT
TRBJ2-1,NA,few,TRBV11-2,CASSTGLRAGYNEQFF,TGTGCCAGCAGCACAGGACTACGAGCGGGCTACAATGAGCAGTTCTTC
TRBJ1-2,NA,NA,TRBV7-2,CASSPLPASHYGYTF,TGTGCCAGCAGCCCCCTTCCTGCGAGTCACTATGGCTACACCTTC
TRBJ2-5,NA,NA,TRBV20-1,CSARQLVGRETQYF,TGCAGTGCTAGACAACTAGTCGGGAGAGAGACCCAGTACTTC
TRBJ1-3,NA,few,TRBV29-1,CSVGADYSGNTIYF,TGCAGCGTTGGGGCGGACTACTCTGGAAACACCATATATTTT
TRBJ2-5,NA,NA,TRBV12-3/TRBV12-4,CASSFQTRYNEQYF,TGTGCCAGCAGTTTCCAAACAAGATACAATGAGCAGTACTTC
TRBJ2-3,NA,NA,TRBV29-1,CSVRRQDTDTQYF,TGCAGCGTTCGCCGACAAGACACAGATACGCAGTATTTT
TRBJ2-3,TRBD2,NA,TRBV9,CASSAEGGLAGTDTDTQYF,TGTGCCAGCAGCGCAGAGGGGGGACTAGCGGGAACAGACACAGATACGCAGTATTTT
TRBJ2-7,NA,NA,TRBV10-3,CAISESQGTYEQYF,TGTGCCATCAGTGAGTCGCAGGGAACCTACGAGCAGTACTTC
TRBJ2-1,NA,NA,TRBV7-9,CASSLGGGAVFDEQFF,TGTGCCAGCAGCTTAGGAGGGGGGGCGGTCTTCGATGAGCAGTTCTTC
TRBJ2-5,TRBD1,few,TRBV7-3,CASSPRQGQTQYF,TGTGCCAGCAGCCCCAGACAGGGTCAGACCCAGTACTTC
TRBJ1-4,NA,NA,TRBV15,CATSREQTGPGGEKLFF,TGTGCCACCAGCAGAGAGCAGACAGGCCCTGGTGGTGAAAAACTGTTTTTT
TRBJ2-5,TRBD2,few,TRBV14,CASSQSGTIQTQYF,TGTGCCAGCAGCCAATCGGGGACTATTCAGACCCAGTACTTC
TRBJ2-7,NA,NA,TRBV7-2,CASTHMGSYNEQYF,TGTGCCAGCACCCACATGGGCTCCTACAATGAGCAGTACTTC
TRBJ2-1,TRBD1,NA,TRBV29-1,CSVGGQQRYNEQFF,TGCAGCGTTGGGGGACAGCAGCGGTACAATGAGCAGTTCTTC
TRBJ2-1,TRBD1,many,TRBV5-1,CASSLGDRGYNEQFF,TGCGCCAGCAGCTTAGGGGACAGGGGTTACAATGAGCAGTTCTTC
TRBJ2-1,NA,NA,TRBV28,CAGSAAGQEAQFF,TGTGCCGGCAGTGCGGCAGGGCAAGAGGCCCAGTTCTTC
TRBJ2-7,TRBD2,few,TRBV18,CASSEGASGSYEQYF,TGTGCCAGCTCCGAAGGGGCTAGCGGGAGCTACGAGCAGTACTTC
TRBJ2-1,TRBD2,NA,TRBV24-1,CATSDWGLAGGGDEQFF,TGTGCCACCAGTGATTGGGGACTAGCGGGAGGTGGGGATGAGCAGTTCTTC
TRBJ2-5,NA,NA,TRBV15,CATSTDPHNEQYF,TGTGCCACCAGTACGGACCCACACAATGAGCAGTACTTC
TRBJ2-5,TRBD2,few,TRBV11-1,CASSLEDSGGKYF,TGTGCCAGCAGCTTAGAGGATAGCGGGGGGAAGTACTTC
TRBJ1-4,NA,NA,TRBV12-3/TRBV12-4,CAILFWGPGGEKLFF,TGTGCCATTTTATTCTGGGGGCCTGGAGGGGAAAAACTGTTTTTT